The present TCR beta chain was sequenced within a study of T-cell reconstitution after alpha-beta-depleted transplantation in children. Overall study findings and caveats: When one year had passed after transplant, most T-cell counts and diversity came from newly produced T cells.

V lost 7 bases and J lost 2; bases outside the gene matches: 6. This CDR3 is 13 amino acids long. From germline, CDR1 is SQVTM and CDR2 ANQGSEA. This clonotype was observed a single time. The antigen is undetermined. This may stem from a read error, because a much larger clone lies one nucleotide away. Preparation of the TCRbeta library involved a method that used unique molecular identifiers. Each CDR3 protein gets one entry after TCRdb re-called the PCR reads with MiXCR. The sample lists fewer than 250,000 distinct CDR3 sequences, 6.5% to 10% occurring once. The source is a male patient aged 10-17 years who had a stem cell transplant for acute lymphoblastic leukemia, so the T cells may come from the graft donor. The chain recombines TRBV29-1 with TRBJ1-1; 8 nucleotides match TRBD1. The material was PBMCs, mostly from graft donor cells, obtained 180 days after TCRalphabeta/CD19-depleted stem cell transplant. The CDR3 DNA follows: TGCAGCGCCGGGACAGGAGCCAACACTGAAGCTTTCTTT. As protein: CSAGTGANTEAFF.